This T cell receptor beta chain is from a study of T cell responses to AZD1222 COVID-19 vaccine. Profiled with immunoSEQ multiplex PCR; TCRdb holds only in-frame clones, not every one. The repertoire includes under 70,000 clones, approximately 85% of them detected once, and 23% sits in the top ten. General study results and limits: No repertoire was sampled before or during the peak T cell response, only after it. Spike was spanned by vaccine-associated CD4 TCRs, which were dominant at 160-218 and 743-854. Baseline testing showed seropositivity in only a handful of AZD1222 recipients.

The CDR3 has 14 residues. V shed 0 bases, J shed 10 bases, and the junction held 4 bases outside the gene matches. Germline CDR1 is SGHDT and CDR2 is YYEEEE. Points on this clone: Its antigen is still unknown.

Sequences were derived from peripheral blood, sampled on day 0 of MenACWY control vaccination. The sequence was collected from an adult in good health. The J gene is TRBJ1-6, the V gene TRBV5-6, with 7 bases identical to TRBD1. The CDR3 DNA sequence: TGTGCCAGCAGCTTGGACCAGGGGGACTCACCCCTCCACTTT. Its protein is CASSLDQGDSPLHF.